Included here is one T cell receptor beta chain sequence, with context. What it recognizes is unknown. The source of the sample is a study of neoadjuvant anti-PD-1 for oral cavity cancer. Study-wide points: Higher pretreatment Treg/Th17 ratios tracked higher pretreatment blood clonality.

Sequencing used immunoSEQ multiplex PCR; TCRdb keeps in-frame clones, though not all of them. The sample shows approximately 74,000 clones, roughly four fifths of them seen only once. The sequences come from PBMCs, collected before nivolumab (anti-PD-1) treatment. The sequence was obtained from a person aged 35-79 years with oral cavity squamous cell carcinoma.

CDR3 region: CASSSGFGNTGELFF. DNA for the CDR3: TGTGCCAGCAGTTCAGGGTTTGGGAACACCGGGGAGCTGTTTTTT. This chain links TRBV14 with TRBJ2-2; the D gene is possibly TRBD1 (5 bases). V dropped 6 bases and J dropped 1 base, with 12 bases sitting between them. Germline values: CDR1 SGHDN, CDR2 FVKESK. This CDR3 comprises 15 residues.